This note documents a single TCR beta chain sequence. As yet, its antigen is unknown. This sample stems from a study of long-term antiretroviral therapy in people with HIV. The authors ran the immunoSEQ assay, v3.0, at survey level. Data came from immunoSEQ multiplex PCR; TCRdb stores just in-frame clones and leaves some out. The sample carries about 35,000 clones, 80% to 90% recorded once. Regarding the study as a whole: Transplant-donor-level diversity was not reached after ART, though diversity increased.

The germline V gene has CDR1 SNHLY and CDR2 FYNNEI. The CDR3 contains 14 residues. Trimming took 1 base from V and 7 from J; bases not matched to a gene: 4. The sequence was obtained from a man younger than 30 with HIV. Sequences were derived from unsorted PBMCs, sampled 2.2 years after starting antiretroviral therapy. The rearrangement joins TRBV2 to TRBJ1-1; 9 nucleotides agree with TRBD1. CDR3 residues: CASSEGTGVGEAFF. As DNA, the CDR3 is TGTGCCAGCAGTGAAGGGACAGGGGTCGGTGAAGCTTTCTTT.